This TCR beta chain is from a study of blood T cells in healthy people across ages. This clonotype has just a few counts. V shed 4 bases and J shed 7 bases, with 11 bases lying between them. Germline V gene sequence: CDR1 SGHTA, CDR2 FQGNSA. The CDR3 sequence is 13 residues long. Alongside a J-beta primer mix, a sample-barcoded 5' primer served in a second PCR lasting about 7 to 12 cycles. TCRdb reanalysed the 5' RACE reads using MiXCR and keeps one entry per CDR3 protein. The data contain about 1,500,000 distinct CDR3 sequences, about 28% of them singletons. The sequenced material came from blood. The J gene is TRBJ1-5, the V gene TRBV7-2; a possible D gene is TRBD1 (6 bases). The clonotype comes from a woman in her 30s in good health. This CDR3 reads CASSYRANQPQHF. In nucleotides, the CDR3 is TGTGCCAGCAGCTACAGGGCCAACCAGCCCCAGCATTTT.